This T cell receptor (beta chain) was identified during a study of blood T cell repertoires in COVID-19. Study in general: Samples of COVID-19 (acute and convalescent) were obtained from the United States, Italy and Spain. The analysed material was cDNA or gDNA that came from T cells, B-cell-depleted T cells, or PBMCs.

In the original workflow: Amplification with reference gene primers provided the estimates of nucleated cell counts. The data were produced by immunoSEQ multiplex PCR, yet TCRdb's version contains in-frame clones alone and is incomplete. V, J and clone size derive from that table, while D and trimming were established from the DNA sequence. This repertoire shows some 68,000 clones, roughly 88% found once; its top ten account for under 0.65%. Germline V CDR1 and CDR2: LGHNA, YSLEER. V shed 0 bases and J 7 bases; nucleotides not matched to a gene: 4. This CDR3 contains 15 residues. Followed over time, Seattle patients had been enrolled while infection was active.

The genes are TRBV4-3 and TRBJ1-5; 9 bases are shared with TRBD1. The sample was peripheral blood. The sequence came from a man over 45 with COVID-19, enrolled during active disease. CDR3 nucleotide sequence: TGCGCCAGCAGCCAAGAACAGGGGGCTGCACAGCCCCAGCATTTT. It is translated as CASSQEQGAAQPQHF.